The present entry profiles one T cell receptor beta chain with its context. The repertoire was sequenced with immunoSEQ multiplex PCR; TCRdb's copy has only in-frame clones and lacks some. The table records approximately 79,000 clones, 85% to 90% of them present only once. This specimen belongs to a study of OX40 agonist ivuxolimab in advanced cancers. With baseline, cycle 4 day 1, and cycle 7 day 1 as timepoints, blood was sampled. CDR1 is PRHDT and CDR2 is FYEKMQ in the germline V gene (reference sequence). The V segment lost 2 bases and the J segment 5 bases; nucleotides outside the gene matches: 7. This CDR3 contains 15 residues.

Sequencing used CD4+ or CD8+ T cells sorted from blood, obtained in a trial of the OX40 agonist ivuxolimab. The J gene is TRBJ1-1, the V gene TRBV13, with TRBD1 matching over 8 bases. The clonotype was recovered from an adult with an advanced solid tumor such as melanoma, head and neck, liver or kidney cancer. CDR3 in amino acids: CASSLKQGARTEAFF. In nucleotides, the CDR3 is TGTGCCAGCAGCTTAAAGCAGGGGGCGCGAACTGAAGCTTTCTTT.